This record covers a single T cell receptor beta chain. Sequenced by immunoSEQ multiplex PCR; TCRdb stores in-frame clones only, minus some. The table shows 250,000 to 300,000 clones, with 80% to 90% occurring only once. The data were obtained in a study of blood T cell repertoires in COVID-19. CDR1 SGHAT and CDR2 FQNNGV come from the germline V gene. This CDR3 region has 13 residues. The V and J ends lost 11 bases and 1 base respectively, with 14 bases between them. The sequenced sample consisted of peripheral blood. This receptor was obtained from a man between 60 and 70 years old with acute or convalescent COVID-19. This rearrangement joins TRBV11-2 to TRBJ1-1, with unresolved D. The CDR3 is CAGAKDQNTEAFF. In DNA form, the CDR3 reads TGTGCCGGAGCTAAGGATCAGAACACTGAAGCTTTCTTT. The entire variable domain, with the rest obtained from reference TRBV11-2 and TRBJ1-1, is as follows: EAGVAQSPRYKIIEKRQSVAFWCNPISGHATLYWYQQILGQGPKLLIQFQNNGVVDDSQLPKDRFSAERLKGVDSTLKIQPAKLEDSAVYLCAGAKDQNTEAFFGQGTRLTVV.